Presented here are 6 T cell receptor beta chains from one specimen sequenced in a study of CD8 T cells in ankylosing spondylitis. Using its own MiXCR run on the 5' RACE reads, TCRdb lists one record per CDR3 protein. The data hold under 170,000 distinct CDR3 sequences, with around 45% observed a single time. Material: synovial fluid, either unsorted or a sorted T cell fraction (not recorded which). All receptors derive from a male donor with ankylosing spondylitis.

This clonotype was detected a few times. The V call is TRBV12-3 or TRBV12-4, the J call TRBJ2-2; 7 nucleotides line up with TRBD2. V lost 3 bases, J lost 4 bases, and 5 bases stayed unmatched. CDR3 size: 15 residues. This CDR3 reads CASSLGGSATGELFF. In DNA form, the CDR3 reads TGTGCCAGCAGTTTGGGGGGGTCGGCCACCGGGGAGCTGTTTTTT.

This chain uses TRBV6-5 with TRBJ2-7; unclear D gene. The CDR3 has 11 amino acids. The germline CDR1 and CDR2 sequences are MNHEY and SVGAGI. The V end was cut by 6 bases, the J end by 4 bases, with 7 bases between. CDR3 protein: CASSSVYEQYF. CDR3 DNA sequence: TGTGCCAGCAGCTCCGTGTACGAGCAGTACTTC.

V usage is TRBV6-1 and J usage is TRBJ2-1; D assignment may be TRBD1 or TRBD2 (5 bases each). The CDR3 contains 13 residues. Per the germline V gene, CDR1 is MNHNS and CDR2 is SASEGT. V lost 6 bases to trimming and J lost 7 bases, with 13 bases between them. This CDR3 is CASSIGEWNEQFF. CDR3 in DNA: TGTGCCAGCAGCATAGGGGAGTGGAATGAGCAGTTCTTC.

The chain recombines TRBV6-1 with TRBJ2-1; possible D gene TRBD2, 5 bases. CDR3 length equals 15 residues. CDR1 and CDR2 (germline): MNHNS, SASEGT. The V gene lost 6 bases and the J gene lost 4 bases, with 16 bases spanning the gap. Written as DNA, the CDR3 is TGTGCCAGCAGCCGATTCGGGATACTATACAATGAGCAGTTCTTC. This sequence encodes CASSRFGILYNEQFF.

This clonotype is deemed medium-sized. The J gene is TRBJ1-1, the V gene TRBV14, with D uncertain. This CDR3 contains 14 residues. Germline values: CDR1 SGHDN, CDR2 FVKESK. Trimming pared 4 bases from V and 5 bases from J, leaving 14 bases between. The CDR3 bases are TGTGCCAGCAGCCGGTTACAAGTCCGGACTGAAGCTTTCTTT. Its protein is CASSRLQVRTEAFF.

The CDR3 DNA sequence: TGTGCCAGCAGTTTATCCGGGATTGGGTTCCATGAGCAGTTCTTC. Protein sequence: CASSLSGIGFHEQFF. The chain links TRBV28 to TRBJ2-1; D is possibly TRBD2 (5 bases). CDR3 length equals 15 residues. The V gene's germline CDR1 is MDHEN and CDR2 SYDVKM. V was pared by 1 base and J by 8 bases, with 15 bases between.